This passage covers 25 T cell receptor beta chains from one sample sequenced in a study of control samples from healthy donors and cancer patients. The table came from immunoSEQ multiplex PCR; TCRdb's copy has only in-frame clones and leaves some out. The profile covers over 150,000 clones, with roughly 91% appearing a single time and roughly 1.5% taken by the ten largest. Specimen: blood. The receptors were gathered from a man aged 18 to 30 in good health.

This rearrangement joins TRBV7-2 to TRBJ1-2; D call uncertain. Trimming shortened V by 7 bases and J by 4 bases, and 13 bases separated the two germline ends. Looked up from germline, CDR1 is SGHTA and CDR2 is FQGNSA. The CDR3 length is 13 residues. The DNA of the CDR3 is TGTGCCAGCACCGTTGAGTCTTCCTATGGCTACACCTTC. Residues: CASTVESSYGYTF.

The chain recombines TRBV7-2 with TRBJ2-1; the D is unclear. Germline V gene lookup returns CDR1 SGHTA and CDR2 FQGNSA. This CDR3 comprises 15 residues. V was clipped by 1 base and J by 1 base, with 8 bases between them. As DNA, the CDR3 is TGTGCCAGCAGCTTAGATATGGGGTCCTACAATGAGCAGTTCTTC. Encoded protein: CASSLDMGSYNEQFF. Looking up the rest from reference TRBV7-2 and TRBJ2-1 gives the full variable domain: GAGVSQSPSNKVTEKGKDVELRCDPISGHTALYWYRQSLGQGLEFLIYFQGNSAPDKSGLPSDRFSAERTGGSVSTLTIQRTQQEDSAVYLCASSLDMGSYNEQFFGPGTRLTVL.

V is TRBV21-1 and J is TRBJ2-7; TRBD2 is the table's D call, not checked against the DNA. TRBV21-1 is reported as a pseudogene. The CDR3 runs 16 residues. CDR3 loop: CASSRPGPWGEYEQYF. The CDR3, as DNA: TGTGCCAGCAGCAGACCGGGCCCCTGGGGGGAATACGAGCAGTACTTC.

V is TRBV7-8 and J is TRBJ1-6, with D unresolved. Looked up from germline, CDR1 is SGHVS and CDR2 is FQNEAQ. The length of the CDR3 is 12 residues. Trimming cost V 0 bases and J 9 bases, with 3 bases left between them. The CDR3 loop reads CASSLASSPLHF. The CDR3 DNA is TGTGCCAGCAGCTTAGCGAGTTCACCCCTCCACTTT.

J is TRBJ1-6 and V is TRBV5-6; possible D gene TRBD1, 5 bases. CDR1 and CDR2 (germline): SGHDT, YYEEEE. Trimming pared 3 bases from V and 5 bases from J, leaving 12 bases between. CDR3 length: 15 residues. The CDR3 nucleotides are TGTGCCAGCAGCTCTTCGGGACGCCATAATTCACCCCTCCACTTT. Translated, it gives CASSSSGRHNSPLHF.

The V call is TRBV5-1, the J call TRBJ1-5; D not resolved. V was cut by 3 bases and J by 2 bases, with 15 bases left in between. The CDR3 runs to 16 residues. From germline, CDR1 is SGHRS and CDR2 YFSETQ. The CDR3 protein is CASSSGSGGGNQPQHF. For the CDR3, the DNA is TGCGCCAGCAGCTCGGGGTCGGGCGGTGGCAATCAGCCCCAGCATTTT.

V is TRBV6-1 and J is TRBJ1-2, with D hard to call. Germline values: CDR1 MNHNS, CDR2 SASEGT. This CDR3 spans 13 amino acids. V shed 2 bases and J shed 0 bases, with 4 bases lying between them. The CDR3 loop is CASSETTNYGYTF. The CDR3 DNA is TGTGCCAGCAGTGAAACAACTAACTATGGCTACACCTTC.

The V call is TRBV19, the J call TRBJ2-2, with no clear D. This CDR3 region has 14 residues. Germline V lookup: CDR1 LNHDA, CDR2 SQIVND (reference sequence). The germline V and J ends were trimmed by 5 bases and 4 bases, with 11 bases remaining between them. This CDR3 reads CASSLFRGTGELFF. CDR3 DNA sequence: TGTGCCAGTAGTCTTTTTCGAGGCACCGGGGAGCTGTTTTTT.

The J gene is TRBJ1-2, the V gene TRBV2, with D perhaps TRBD1 (5 bases). This CDR3 comprises 15 residues. Germline V lookup: CDR1 SNHLY, CDR2 FYNNEI. Trimming left V 5 bases short and J 2 bases short, with 15 bases between. CDR3 nucleotide sequence: TGTGCCAGCAGTCTGGGGGGAAGTGAGAACTATGGCTACACCTTC. This encodes CASSLGGSENYGYTF. The variable domain in full, with the rest retrieved from reference TRBV2 and TRBJ1-2, is EPEVTQTPSHQVTQMGQEVILRCVPISNHLYFYWYRQILGQKVEFLVSFYNNEISEKSEIFDDQFSVERPDGSNFTLKIRSTKLEDSAMYFCASSLGGSENYGYTFGSGTRLTVV.

The chain links TRBV7-8 to TRBJ1-1; D possibly corresponds to TRBD1 (5 bases). This CDR3 is 14 amino acids long. V was cut by 5 bases and J by 2 bases, with 12 bases left in between. The germline gives CDR1 SGHVS, CDR2 FQNEAQ. Written as DNA, the CDR3 is TGTGCCAGCAGCCTGAGGAGGGGAAACACTGAAGCTTTCTTT. Protein: CASSLRRGNTEAFF.

The rearrangement uses TRBV5-1 and TRBJ2-1, with 13 nucleotides matching TRBD2. The V and J ends lost 5 bases and 7 bases, in that order; junction bases with no gene match: 12. Per the germline V gene, CDR1 is SGHRS and CDR2 is YFSETQ. This CDR3 spans 17 amino acids. CDR3 DNA: TGCGCCAGCAGATTGACTAGCGGGGGGTTTCTGGGGAATGAGCAGTTCTTC. Amino acid sequence: CASRLTSGGFLGNEQFF.

This rearrangement joins TRBV19 to TRBJ2-1; D unresolved. The ends were cut back, 6 bases at V and 4 bases at J, with 19 bases in the middle. Germline lookup yields CDR1 LNHDA and CDR2 SQIVND (reference sequence). The CDR3 totals 16 residues. The DNA for the CDR3 is TGTGCCAGTAGCATATTGGGCCCTCAGCCATACAATGAGCAGTTCTTC. Encoded protein: CASSILGPQPYNEQFF.

The chain uses TRBV9 and TRBJ1-3; no clear D. Trimming stripped 0 bases from V and 0 bases from J, with 10 bases between. CDR3 size: 16 residues. In germline, CDR1 is SGDLS, CDR2 YYNGEE. DNA of the CDR3: TGTGCCAGCAGCGTAGATTTTGGCTTCTCTGGAAACACCATATATTTT. This translates into CASSVDFGFSGNTIYF.

The genes are TRBV27 and TRBJ1-2, with a tentative D call TRBD1 (6 bases). V gave up 5 bases and J gave up 5 bases, with 18 bases separating them. The CDR3 runs to 15 residues. CDR1 MNHEY and CDR2 SMNVEV come from the germline V gene (reference sequence). The CDR3 loop reads CASSMSGVPLYGYTF. The CDR3 DNA reads as TGTGCCAGCAGTATGTCAGGGGTCCCACTTTATGGCTACACCTTC.

The chain uses TRBV6-5 and TRBJ2-3; D unclear. CDR3 length: 15 amino acids. Germline-derived CDR1 and CDR2 are MNHEY and SVGAGI. V lost 0 bases to trimming and J lost 1 base, with 8 bases between them. The chain's CDR3 is CASSYSGGRTDTQYF. CDR3 DNA sequence: TGTGCCAGCAGTTACTCGGGCGGACGCACAGATACGCAGTATTTT.

The chain couples TRBV14 to TRBJ1-6; D may be TRBD1 (6 bases). The CDR3 totals 16 residues. CDR1 is SGHDN and CDR2 is FVKESK in the germline V gene. Trimming took off 4 bases at V and 6 bases at J, with 16 bases between the two ends. The CDR3 sequence: CASSLGQPTFNSPLHF. In nucleotides, the CDR3 is TGTGCCAGCAGCCTAGGACAGCCCACCTTTAATTCACCCCTCCACTTT.

The genes are TRBV30 and TRBJ2-2; D remains unclear. Per the germline V gene, CDR1 is GTSNPN and CDR2 is SVGIG (reference sequence). CDR3 length: 13 residues. V was cut by 0 bases and J by 3 bases, with 5 bases left in between. CDR3 in DNA: TGTGCCTGGAGTGTTCAATACACCGGGGAGCTGTTTTTT. Protein product: CAWSVQYTGELFF.

The chain uses TRBV6-1 and TRBJ1-1, with D tentatively TRBD1 (6 bases). Germline V CDR1 and CDR2: MNHNS, SASEGT. The CDR3 runs to 14 residues. Trimming stripped 3 bases from V and 0 bases from J, with 8 bases between. CDR3 in DNA: TGTGCCAGCAGTGATCAGGGGCTGAACACTGAAGCTTTCTTT. Translated, it gives CASSDQGLNTEAFF.

The chain employs TRBV4-1 and TRBJ1-1; 7 positions match TRBD1. Germline V gives CDR1 MGHRA, CDR2 YSYEKL. The CDR3 totals 15 residues. Trimming cost V 8 bases and J 1 base; bases outside gene matches: 10. The CDR3, as DNA: TGCGCCAGCCTCATTCGGGCAGGGGGGAACACTGAAGCTTTCTTT. Translating it yields CASLIRAGGNTEAFF.

This clone was observed a single time. This chain joins TRBV7-8 and TRBJ2-1; D call uncertain. This CDR3 is built from 13 residues. Germline V lookup: CDR1 SGHVS, CDR2 FQNEAQ. Trimming left V 6 bases short and J 4 bases short, with 10 bases between. Written as DNA, the CDR3 is TGTGCCAGCAGAACTCGGGCGTACAATGAGCAGTTCTTC. Protein product: CASRTRAYNEQFF.

A word on this clone: Other DNA sequences of this sample code for an identical CDR3. This chain links TRBV5-1 with TRBJ2-3; perhaps TRBD1 as D (5 bases). CDR3 length: 14 amino acids. V was shortened by 4 bases and J by 2 bases, with 11 bases between the two germline ends. Germline CDR1 and CDR2: SGHRS and YFSETQ. The CDR3 spells CASSPDTSTDTQYF. CDR3 coding DNA: TGCGCCAGCAGCCCGGACACCTCCACAGATACGCAGTATTTT. Full variable domain (remainder filled in from reference TRBV5-1 and TRBJ2-3): KAGVTQTPRYLIKTRGQQVTLSCSPISGHRSVSWYQQTPGQGLQFLFEYFSETQRNKGNFPGRFSGRQFSNSRSEMNVSTLELGDSALYLCASSPDTSTDTQYFGPGTRLTVL.

The rearrangement uses TRBV7-8 and TRBJ2-2; the D gene could be TRBD1 or TRBD2 (6 bases each). Germline V gene sequence: CDR1 SGHVS, CDR2 FQNEAQ. V lost 4 bases, J lost 4 bases, and 16 bases lay in between. This CDR3 contains 16 residues. The CDR3 is CASSYPDRRGTGELFF. The DNA of the CDR3 is TGTGCCAGCAGCTACCCCGACAGGCGGGGCACCGGGGAGCTGTTTTTT.

CDR3 in DNA: TGTGCCAGTAGGAAGACAGGGCCGACTGAAGCTTTCTTT. Protein: CASRKTGPTEAFF. The chain uses TRBV19 and TRBJ1-1; 7 positions match TRBD1. The V gene's germline CDR1 is LNHDA and CDR2 SQIVND (reference sequence). V trimming: 6 bases; J trimming: 5 bases; junction bases outside the gene matches: 6. The CDR3 runs to 13 residues.

This clone has just one count. The chain recombines TRBV5-1 with TRBJ2-3; 10 nucleotides match TRBD2. V lost 2 bases and J lost 1; bases outside the gene matches: 4. The CDR3 covers 16 residues. CDR1 and CDR2 (germline): SGHRS, YFSETQ. The CDR3 sequence: CASSFPGTSGTDTQYF. CDR3 in DNA: TGCGCCAGCAGCTTCCCCGGGACTAGCGGCACAGATACGCAGTATTTT.

This chain joins TRBV5-1 and TRBJ1-1, with 9 nucleotides matching TRBD1. Per the germline V gene, CDR1 is SGHRS and CDR2 is YFSETQ. The trim removed 5 bases at V and 7 bases at J, leaving 9 bases unmatched. The length of the CDR3 is 14 residues. CDR3 coding DNA: TGCGCCAGCAGTAGGACAGGGGAGATCAATGAAGCTTTCTTT. This encodes CASSRTGEINEAFF.